This TCR beta chain was retrieved from a study of cytomegalovirus exposure and HLA in healthy donors. PCR used 60 Vbeta primers and 13 Jbeta primers. TCRdb's table, derived via immunoSEQ multiplex PCR, lists solely in-frame clones and lacks some. The table records 180,000 or so clones, roughly 90% of them present only once. Comment on this clone: The target antigen is unknown.

V shed 5 bases, J shed 8 bases, and the junction held 4 bases outside the gene matches. The length of the CDR3 is 14 residues. CDR1 and CDR2 from the germline V gene are SGHAT and FQDESV (reference sequence). Findings and caveats of the study: TCR beta chain V- and J-gene trimming was linked, in a later analysis, to a missense variant in DCLRE1C. Altogether, about 160 TCR beta chains were recorded as cytomegalovirus-associated. HLA-A and HLA-B allele assignments for most subjects were reportedly predicted accurately using TCR beta sequences. Specificity for CMV antigens was confirmed in vitro for three of the CMV-associated chains.

The TCR comes from a woman in her thirties in good health and CMV-seronegative. Sequencing was performed on PBMCs. The genes are TRBV11-1 and TRBJ1-4, with TRBD1 matching over 11 bases. CDR3 region: CASSTDRGREKLFF. The CDR3 DNA sequence: TGTGCCAGCAGCACGGACAGGGGGCGAGAAAAACTGTTTTTT.